The 30 T cell receptor beta chains given below trace back to one sample, sequenced in a study of T-cell reconstitution after alpha-beta-depleted transplantation in children. As it was prepared, the TCRbeta library received unique molecular identifiers. Via MiXCR, TCRdb re-called the PCR reads, giving one row per CDR3 protein. The table shows 450,000 to 600,000 distinct CDR3 sequences, with approximately 20% occurring only once. Sequenced here: PBMCs from the stem cell graft donor, sampled from the stem cell graft. The receptors here all came from a human donor who donated a stem cell graft to a child with acute lymphoblastic leukemia.

V usage is TRBV29-1 and J usage is TRBJ2-3, with 13 bases fitting TRBD2. Germline CDR1 and CDR2: SQVTM and ANQGSEA. V lost 7 bases to trimming and J lost 4 bases; unmatched junction nucleotides: 11. There are 16 residues in the CDR3. CDR3 amino acids: CSASGTSGMVPDTQYF. In nucleotides, the CDR3 is TGCAGCGCCTCCGGGACTAGCGGGATGGTCCCAGATACGCAGTATTTT.

The chain carries TRBV10-3 and TRBJ2-7; D perhaps matches TRBD1 (5 bases). The germline gives CDR1 ENHRY, CDR2 SYGVKD. Between the trimmed V and J ends, which lost 6 bases and 3 bases, there was a span of 15 bases. The CDR3 covers 14 residues. The CDR3 region has the DNA TGTGCCATCAGCCTGACTGACAGCCTCTACGAGCAGTACTTC. Amino acids: CAISLTDSLYEQYF.

V gene TRBV7-6 combines with J gene TRBJ2-7, with 11 positions matching TRBD2. This CDR3 has 15 residues. V was pared by 5 bases and J by 1 base, with 4 bases of the junction left unmatched. Germline CDR1 reads SGHVS; CDR2 reads FNYEAQ. The CDR3 region has the DNA TGTGCCAGCAGCCCCTTAGCGGGAGGGTCCTACGAGCAGTACTTC. Protein: CASSPLAGGSYEQYF. Supplemented by reference TRBV7-6 and TRBJ2-7, the full variable domain reads GAGVSQSPRYKVTKRGQDVALRCDPISGHVSLYWYRQALGQGPEFLTYFNYEAQQDKSGLPNDRFSAERPEGSISTLTIQRTEQRDSAMYRCASSPLAGGSYEQYFGPGTRLTVT.

V usage is TRBV6-1 and J usage is TRBJ2-2; the match to TRBD1 covers 8 bases. The V gene end was trimmed by 2 bases and the J gene end by 5 bases; junction bases not matched to a gene: 7. The CDR3 runs to 16 residues. CDR1 and CDR2 (germline): MNHNS, SASEGT. The chain's CDR3 is CASSEYDRGVTGELFF. The DNA for the CDR3 is TGTGCCAGCAGTGAATACGACAGGGGCGTTACCGGGGAGCTGTTTTTT.

This clonotype was recorded a few times. The chain combines TRBV29-1 with TRBJ2-7; 13 bases fit TRBD2. The CDR3 covers 14 residues. Germline CDR1 and CDR2: SQVTM and ANQGSEA. Germline trimming cut 5 bases from V and 7 bases from J; bases unmatched to any gene: 8. In DNA form, the CDR3 reads TGCAGCGTTACCGGACTAGCGGGAGTTGGAGAGCAGTACTTC. Amino acids: CSVTGLAGVGEQYF.

In this sample, this clonotype turned up a few times. The DNA is omitted, as the CDR3 cannot be located on it reliably, and the CDR3 follows TCRdb's listing. The chain carries TRBV1 and TRBJ2-7; the table calls TRBD1, which could not be checked here. TRBV1 is flagged as a pseudogene. The CDR3 has 19 amino acids, counting both end residues. The CDR3 is CTSSFGSGSGNAPLYEQYF.

The chain employs TRBV6-2 or TRBV6-3 and TRBJ2-1; the D gene is possibly TRBD2 (5 bases). CDR3 length: 17 amino acids. CDR1 and CDR2 (germline): MNHEY, SVGEGT. The V gene lost 0 bases and the J gene lost 0 bases, with 12 bases spanning the gap. The CDR3 region has the DNA TGTGCCAGCAGTTACTCACGAGGGTTTAGCTCCTACAATGAGCAGTTCTTC. Translated, it gives CASSYSRGFSSYNEQFF.

The chain recombines TRBV9 with TRBJ2-5; 9 bases align to TRBD2. This CDR3 comprises 17 residues. The germline V gene has CDR1 SGDLS and CDR2 YYNGEE. V was pared by 2 bases and J by 2 bases, with 10 bases of the junction left unmatched. The chain's CDR3 is CASSVYSGSGVQETQYF. DNA of the CDR3: TGTGCCAGCAGCGTTTATAGCGGGAGCGGGGTGCAAGAGACCCAGTACTTC. The variable domain in full, completed from reference TRBV9 and TRBJ2-5, reads DSGVTQTPKHLITATGQRVTLRCSPRSGDLSVYWYQQSLDQGLQFLIQYYNGEERAKGNILERFSAQQFPDLHSELNLSSLELGDSALYFCASSVYSGSGVQETQYFGPGTRLLVL.

This clonotype was seen a few times. In nucleotides, the CDR3 is TGCGCCAGCAGCCAAGACTCCTCTACCCTTACCCAGTACTTC. Its protein product is CASSQDSSTLTQYF. J is TRBJ2-5 and V is TRBV4-1; D uncertain. The V gene lost 0 bases and the J gene lost 8 bases, with 13 bases spanning the gap. The CDR3 has 14 amino acids. Germline assignment: CDR1 MGHRA and CDR2 YSYEKL.

The rearrangement joins TRBV5-1 to TRBJ2-7; D call uncertain. CDR1 is SGHRS and CDR2 is YFSETQ in the germline V gene. V dropped 3 bases and J dropped 6 bases, with 10 bases sitting between them. The CDR3 runs 12 residues. The CDR3 region has the DNA TGCGCCAGCAGCTGGGAACTGGGCGAGCAGTACTTC. Amino acids: CASSWELGEQYF.

This clonotype was detected only a few times. The chain uses TRBV6-2 or TRBV6-3 and TRBJ2-1; 8 bases are shared with TRBD1. This CDR3 spans 13 amino acids. V lost 4 bases and J lost 8; bases outside the gene matches: 4. The germline CDR1 and CDR2 sequences are MNHEY and SVGEGT. CDR3 DNA: TGTGCCAGCAGTTGGAACAGGGGGTATGAGCAGTTCTTC. Its translation: CASSWNRGYEQFF.

The sample holds a few counts of this clonotype. The chain couples TRBV6-1 to TRBJ1-5; D is uncertain. The CDR3 loop spans 14 amino acids. Per germline, CDR1 MNHNS and CDR2 SASEGT. The ends were cut back, 0 bases at V and 0 bases at J, with 3 bases in the middle. The CDR3 here is CASSEAFSNQPQHF. The CDR3 coding sequence is TGTGCCAGCAGTGAAGCGTTTAGCAATCAGCCCCAGCATTTT.

A few counts support this clonotype. CDR3 region: CASSLRASGNTIYF. CDR3 coding DNA: TGTGCCAGCAGCTTGAGAGCCTCTGGAAACACCATATATTTT. V usage is TRBV5-6 and J usage is TRBJ1-3; D is undetermined. V was clipped by 1 base and J by 0 bases, with 5 bases between them. The CDR3 totals 14 residues. CDR1 and CDR2 from the germline V gene are SGHDT and YYEEEE.

Only a few counts were recorded for this clonotype. The CDR3 nucleotides are TGCGCCAGCCTCCCTGTGGCGGGAGGATCCGGGGAGCTGTTTTTT. This translates into CASLPVAGGSGELFF. The rearrangement links TRBV5-1 to TRBJ2-2; 8 bases match TRBD2. Unmatched junction bases numbered 11, after V lost 7 bases and J lost 6 bases. The CDR3 has 15 amino acids. CDR1 is SGHRS and CDR2 is YFSETQ in the germline V gene.

Only a few counts were recorded for this clonotype. The V and J genes are TRBV4-1 and TRBJ2-3; D remains ambiguous. CDR1 is MGHRA and CDR2 is YSYEKL in the germline V gene. This CDR3 contains 12 residues. Trimming removed 4 bases at V and 4 bases at J, with 6 bases between. The chain's CDR3 is CASSPEPDTQYF. The CDR3, as DNA: TGCGCCAGCAGCCCCGAGCCAGATACGCAGTATTTT.

This clonotype is a singleton in its sample. The DNA is left out, because the CDR3 cannot be placed on it with certainty; the CDR3 is given as TCRdb lists it. J is TRBJ1-1 and V is TRBV7-9. CDR1 is SEHNR, CDR2 FQNEAQ, per germline (reference sequence). The CDR3 is 14 residues long, counting both termini. The CDR3 is CASSLGEAFFEAFF.

This clonotype was observed a handful of times. The chain joins TRBV27 to TRBJ2-1; the D call may be TRBD1 or TRBD2 (5 bases each). Trimming removed 7 bases at V and 5 bases at J, with 18 bases between. The germline V gene has CDR1 MNHEY and CDR2 SMNVEV (reference sequence). The CDR3 length is 15 residues. The CDR3 region is CASKWVVGDDNEQFF. The CDR3 DNA reads TGTGCCAGCAAATGGGTTGTGGGGGATGACAATGAGCAGTTCTTC.

The chain uses TRBV7-8 and TRBJ1-5; weak D call: TRBD1 (5 bases). This CDR3 is 17 amino acids long. Trimming removed 4 bases at V and 5 bases at J, with 21 bases between. Germline V gene sequence: CDR1 SGHVS, CDR2 FQNEAQ. CDR3 region: CASSSLPGPGPHQPQHF. CDR3 DNA: TGTGCCAGCAGCTCCTTACCGGGACCCGGGCCGCATCAGCCCCAGCATTTT. The full variable domain, in which reference TRBV7-8 and TRBJ1-5 provide the parts outside the CDR3, is GAGVSQSPRYKVAKRGQDVALRCDPISGHVSLFWYQQALGQGPEFLTYFQNEAQLDKSGLPSDRFFAERPEGSVSTLKIQRTQQEDSAVYLCASSSLPGPGPHQPQHFGDGTRLSIL.

The V call is TRBV20-1, the J call TRBJ2-7, with D perhaps TRBD1 (5 bases). Trimming took off 7 bases at V and 4 bases at J, with 14 bases between the two ends. This CDR3 comprises 12 residues. The germline gives CDR1 DFQATT, CDR2 SNEGSKA (reference sequence). In DNA form, the CDR3 reads TGCAGTGTTAGGACACCAAGTTACGAGCAGTACTTC. Translating gives CSVRTPSYEQYF.

V usage is TRBV19 and J usage is TRBJ2-1; 7 bases map to TRBD2. The CDR3 extends over 13 amino acids. The J segment lost 10 bases and the V segment lost 6 bases, leaving 9 bases of the junction unmatched. The germline V gene encodes CDR1 LNHDA and CDR2 SQIVND (reference sequence). CDR3 nucleotides: TGTGCCAGTAGCTGGGGGGAGGGCCGGGAGCAGTTCTTC. It encodes CASSWGEGREQFF.

There are a few counts of this clonotype. The chain couples TRBV18 to TRBJ2-3, with D hard to call. Germline CDR1 KGHSH, CDR2 LQKENI. The CDR3 consists of 14 residues. V lost 3 bases, J lost 2 bases, and 9 bases lay in between. In nucleotides, the CDR3 is TGTGCCAGCTCACCGTCGGCAATCACAGATACGCAGTATTTT. Its protein is CASSPSAITDTQYF.

This clonotype was observed a handful of times. The V and J genes are TRBV5-5 and TRBJ2-2, with a weak D call TRBD1 (5 bases). From germline, CDR1 is SGHKS and CDR2 YYEKEE (reference sequence). V dropped 9 bases and J dropped 5 bases, with 14 bases sitting between them. The CDR3 loop spans 13 amino acids. The CDR3 DNA sequence: TGTGCCACCCTAAAAAGGGGAACCGGGGAGCTGTTTTTT. Translated: CATLKRGTGELFF.

This clonotype is a singleton in its sample. This chain's CDR3 is CASSTGGRASDEQFF. The DNA of the CDR3 is TGTGCCAGTAGTACGGGCGGGAGGGCCTCGGATGAGCAGTTCTTC. This chain connects TRBV19 to TRBJ2-1; 9 bases match TRBD2. In germline, CDR1 is LNHDA, CDR2 SQIVND (reference sequence). There are 15 residues in the CDR3. J lost 8 bases, V lost 4 bases, and 9 bases had no gene match.

This sequence joins TRBV11-2 and TRBJ2-1; 8 positions match TRBD1. With V trimmed by 1 base and J by 6 bases, 5 bases remained unmatched. The CDR3 covers 15 residues. Germline values: CDR1 SGHAT, CDR2 FQNNGV. This chain's CDR3 is CASSLGQGSGNEQFF. Here the CDR3 DNA reads TGTGCCAGCAGCTTAGGACAGGGGTCCGGCAATGAGCAGTTCTTC. Combining the CDR3 with reference TRBV11-2 and TRBJ2-1 gives the whole variable domain EAGVAQSPRYKIIEKRQSVAFWCNPISGHATLYWYQQILGQGPKLLIQFQNNGVVDDSQLPKDRFSAERLKGVDSTLKIQPAKLEDSAVYLCASSLGQGSGNEQFFGPGTRLTVL.

This clonotype has just a few counts. The J gene is TRBJ1-2, the V gene TRBV12-3 or TRBV12-4, with 7 nucleotides matching TRBD1. This CDR3 is built from 15 residues. J was trimmed by 4 bases and V by 3 bases; bases with no gene match: 8. CDR3 nucleotides: TGTGCCAGCAGTTTGGACCCGGGACAGAGCTATGGCTACACCTTC. As protein: CASSLDPGQSYGYTF.

This clonotype came up many times. This chain joins TRBV5-1 and TRBJ1-5; D not certain. Trimming stripped 3 bases from V and 7 bases from J, with 11 bases between. The CDR3 is made up of 13 amino acids. CDR1 and CDR2 from the germline V gene are SGHRS and YFSETQ. Here the CDR3 reads CASSSEPGQPQHF. In nucleotides, the CDR3 is TGCGCCAGCAGCTCCGAGCCGGGACAGCCCCAGCATTTT.

This clonotype showed up just a few times. The chain combines TRBV25-1 with TRBJ2-1; D is uncertain. Per the germline V gene, CDR1 is MGHDK and CDR2 is SYGVNS. Between the trimmed V and J ends, which lost 4 bases and 12 bases, there was a span of 10 bases. The CDR3 is 11 residues long. CDR3 nucleotide sequence: TGTGCCAGCAGTGTCGGGCGAGGGCAGTTCTTC. It specifies CASSVGRGQFF. The whole variable domain, filled in from reference TRBV25-1 and TRBJ2-1, reads EADIYQTPRYLVIGTGKKITLECSQTMGHDKMYWYQQDPGMELHLIHYSYGVNSTEKGDLSSESTVSRIRTEHFPLTLESARPSHTSQYLCASSVGRGQFFGPGTRLTVL.

This clonotype has a handful of counts. The chain uses TRBV11-3 and TRBJ2-5, with 9 bases that match TRBD1. The V gene's germline CDR1 is SGHNT and CDR2 YENEEA. CDR3 size: 13 residues. The V gene end was trimmed by 6 bases and the J gene end by 2 bases; junction bases not matched to a gene: 1. The CDR3 is CASRDRGQETQYF. Here the CDR3 DNA reads TGTGCCAGCAGGGACAGGGGACAAGAGACCCAGTACTTC. Looking up the rest from reference TRBV11-3 and TRBJ2-5 gives the full variable domain: EAGVVQSPRYKIIEKKQPVAFWCNPISGHNTLYWYLQNLGQGPELLIRYENEEAVDDSQLPKDRFSAERLKGVDSTLKIQPAELGDSAVYLCASRDRGQETQYFGPGTRLLVL.

This chain links TRBV7-9 with TRBJ2-1; 8 nucleotides agree with TRBD1. V was pared by 3 bases and J by 2 bases, with 6 bases of the junction left unmatched. CDR1 is SEHNR and CDR2 is FQNEAQ in the germline V gene (reference sequence). CDR3 length: 16 amino acids. The CDR3 DNA reads as TGTGCCAGCAGCTTTCTTCCAGGGGGCGCCTACAATGAGCAGTTCTTC. This translates into CASSFLPGGAYNEQFF.

This clonotype was seen more than once but under ten times. The V gene is TRBV5-6, the J gene TRBJ2-1; D possibly corresponds to TRBD2 (6 bases). V was trimmed by 4 bases and J by 9 bases, leaving 20 bases between them. The germline V gene has CDR1 SGHDT and CDR2 YYEEEE. This CDR3 spans 15 amino acids. In DNA form, the CDR3 reads TGTGCCAGCAGCGCGACTAGAGGTCATTTGGGTGAGCAGTTCTTC. This gives the protein CASSATRGHLGEQFF. The variable domain in full, with the rest retrieved from reference TRBV5-6 and TRBJ2-1, is DAGVTQSPTHLIKTRGQQVTLRCSPKSGHDTVSWYQQALGQGPQFIFQYYEEEERQRGNFPDRFSGHQFPNYSSELNVNALLLGDSALYLCASSATRGHLGEQFFGPGTRLTVL.